These 24 T cell receptor beta chains were all obtained from the same sample, sequenced in a study of cytomegalovirus exposure and HLA in healthy donors. Primers: 60 Vbeta forward and 13 Jbeta reverse. Only in-frame clones appear in the TCRdb table, and some are missing; sequencing was by immunoSEQ multiplex PCR. Of 100,000 to 150,000 clones detected, about three quarters appear once; the ten largest clones hold 0.9% to 1.2%. The sequenced sample was PBMCs. These receptors originate from a woman in her 30s in good health and CMV-seronegative.

This clone appeared a few times. The chain recombines TRBV10-3 with TRBJ1-1, with a weak D call TRBD1 (6 bases). V was pared by 6 bases and J by 2 bases, with 13 bases between. The CDR3 has 14 residues. Germline lookup yields CDR1 ENHRY and CDR2 SYGVKD. The CDR3 is CAIRGAGENTEAFF. The DNA of the CDR3 is TGTGCCATCAGAGGTGCAGGGGAAAACACTGAAGCTTTCTTT.

For the CDR3, the DNA is TGTGCCAGCAGTTACGACAGGGGGGATCAGCCCCAGCATTTT. Protein: CASSYDRGDQPQHF. The rearrangement joins TRBV6-5 to TRBJ1-5, with 9 positions matching TRBD1. Germline-derived CDR1 and CDR2 are MNHEY and SVGAGI. The CDR3 spans 14 residues. Germline trimming cut 2 bases from V and 5 bases from J; bases unmatched to any gene: 1.

This clone came up a few times. V is TRBV18 and J is TRBJ1-4; possibly TRBD1 for D (5 bases). CDR3 size: 15 residues. Trimming pared 3 bases from V and 2 bases from J, leaving 10 bases between. Per germline, CDR1 KGHSH and CDR2 LQKENI. CDR3 nucleotide sequence: TGTGCCAGCTCACCCAAGACAGATACTAATGAAAAACTGTTTTTT. It translates to CASSPKTDTNEKLFF.

The chain joins TRBV5-1 to TRBJ2-7; 8 bases align to TRBD2. With V trimmed by 1 base and J by 3 bases, 6 bases remained unmatched. In germline, CDR1 is SGHRS, CDR2 YFSETQ. CDR3 length equals 15 residues. Here the CDR3 DNA reads TGCGCCAGCAGCTTGTCCCTTAGCGGGATCTACGAGCAGTACTTC. Its translation: CASSLSLSGIYEQYF.

The CDR3: CASAPSMQRGTNNEQFF. In nucleotides, the CDR3 is TGTGCCAGTGCTCCATCCATGCAGCGGGGTACAAACAATGAGCAGTTCTTC. The rearrangement uses TRBV19 and TRBJ2-1, with TRBD2 matching 7 bases. CDR1 LNHDA and CDR2 SQIVND come from the germline V gene (reference sequence). The CDR3 has 17 residues. V lost 8 bases to trimming and J lost 5 bases; unmatched junction nucleotides: 18.

This clone was observed once. The genes are TRBV18 and TRBJ2-5; 14 bases map to TRBD2. Per the germline V gene, CDR1 is KGHSH and CDR2 is LQKENI. This CDR3 spans 14 amino acids. With V trimmed by 5 bases and J by 4 bases, 0 bases remained unmatched. Here the CDR3 DNA reads TGTGCCAGCTCAGGGACTAGCGGGGGAGAGACCCAGTACTTC. It yields the protein CASSGTSGGETQYF. Full variable domain (missing parts from reference TRBV18 and TRBJ2-5): NAGVMQNPRHLVRRRGQEARLRCSPMKGHSHVYWYRQLPEEGLKFMVYLQKENIIDESGMPKERFSAEFPKEGPSILRIQQVVRGDSAAYFCASSGTSGGETQYFGPGTRLLVL.

This clone was detected once. The V call is TRBV19, the J call TRBJ2-5; 8 bases map to TRBD1. V shed 4 bases, J shed 3 bases, and the junction held 4 bases outside the gene matches. This CDR3 contains 14 residues. Germline V lookup: CDR1 LNHDA, CDR2 SQIVND (reference sequence). The CDR3: CASSRGQAKETQYF. The DNA for the CDR3 is TGTGCCAGTAGTAGGGGACAGGCAAAAGAGACCCAGTACTTC.

The CDR3 DNA reads TGTGCCAGCAGCCCTCTGATACAGGGGCCGAACACTGAAGCTTTCTTT. It specifies CASSPLIQGPNTEAFF. V usage is TRBV14 and J usage is TRBJ1-1; 7 nucleotides line up with TRBD1. This CDR3 is built from 16 residues. Germline-derived CDR1 and CDR2 are SGHDN and FVKESK. Unmatched junction bases numbered 9, after V lost 4 bases and J lost 1 base.

The chain employs TRBV11-2 and TRBJ2-7; D gene uncertain. This CDR3 spans 12 amino acids. The germline V and J ends were trimmed by 2 bases and 6 bases, with 8 bases remaining between them. The V gene's germline CDR1 is SGHAT and CDR2 FQNNGV. The CDR3 bases are TGTGCCAGCAGCTTATACCGGGTCGAGCAGTACTTC. Amino acids: CASSLYRVEQYF.

The rearrangement links TRBV6-1 to TRBJ2-5; D may correspond to TRBD1 or TRBD2 (5 bases each). The J call may be wrong; the DNA end is better matched by TRBJ2-7. Germline V gives CDR1 MNHNS, CDR2 SASEGT. The CDR3 contains 11 residues. The CDR3 DNA reads as TGTGCCAGCAGGGGGGCCTACGAGCAGTACTTC. It translates to CASRGAYEQYF.

The chain employs TRBV21-1 and TRBJ2-7; the table's D call TRBD2 went unverified against the DNA. TRBV21-1 represents a pseudogene. There are 11 residues in the CDR3. The DNA of the CDR3 is TGTGCCAGCAGGGCTTGGAGCGAGCAGTACTTC. It translates to CASRAWSEQYF.

V is TRBV4-1 and J is TRBJ2-1; D gene uncertain. The germline V and J ends were trimmed by 5 bases and 6 bases, with 5 bases remaining between them. CDR1 MGHRA and CDR2 YSYEKL come from the germline V gene. The CDR3 runs 11 residues. CDR3 nucleotides: TGCGCCAGCAGCAGGAGCAATGAGCAGTTCTTC. Translating gives CASSRSNEQFF.

This clone was seen only once. The rearrangement uses TRBV19 and TRBJ2-2, with D maybe TRBD2 (5 bases). This CDR3 has 15 amino acids. V was cut by 5 bases and J by 6 bases, with 16 bases left in between. Germline CDR1 is LNHDA and CDR2 is SQIVND (reference sequence). The CDR3 DNA reads as TGTGCCAGTAGTGGGGAGCGGAGGACGGCCGGGGAGCTGTTTTTT. Its protein product is CASSGERRTAGELFF.

Comments on this clone: At the DNA level, this CDR3 is encoded by other sequences in the same sample as well. The gene calls are TRBV7-3 and TRBJ1-1; no definite D call. The CDR3 covers 13 residues. V lost 0 bases and J 4 bases, leaving 6 bases between the germline ends. Looked up from germline, CDR1 is SGHTA and CDR2 is FQGTGA. The CDR3, as DNA: TGTGCCAGCAGCTTAACCGGCGGCACTGAAGCTTTCTTT. This gives the protein CASSLTGGTEAFF.

Only one count was recorded for this clone. CDR3 loop: CASSSGTGGAYEQYF. The CDR3 nucleotides read TGTGCCAGCAGCTCGGGGACAGGTGGAGCCTACGAGCAGTACTTC. This chain uses TRBV7-9 with TRBJ2-7, with 8 bases lining up with TRBD1. The CDR3 totals 15 residues. J lost 2 bases, V lost 4 bases, and 7 bases had no gene match. Germline V gene lookup returns CDR1 SEHNR and CDR2 FQNEAQ (reference sequence). Full variable domain (remainder filled in from reference TRBV7-9 and TRBJ2-7): DTGVSQNPRHKITKRGQNVTFRCDPISEHNRLYWYRQTLGQGPEFLTYFQNEAQLEKSRLLSDRFSAERPKGSFSTLEIQRTEQGDSAMYLCASSSGTGGAYEQYFGPGTRLTVT.

This chain joins TRBV20-1 and TRBJ1-6; no firm D call. CDR1 and CDR2 from the germline V gene are DFQATT and SNEGSKA (reference sequence). V was shortened by 5 bases and J by 17 bases, with 16 bases between the two germline ends. The CDR3 is 11 residues long. In DNA form, the CDR3 reads TGCAGTGCTCTCGGAGGGAGTCGGATCCACTTT. Encoded protein: CSALGGSRIHF.

CDR3 nucleotides: TGTGCCAGCAGCCAAGATTCATTTAGTTCGACAGGGCTTGACGAGCAGTACTTC. Translated, it gives CASSQDSFSSTGLDEQYF. This rearrangement joins TRBV4-2 to TRBJ2-7; 7 nucleotides agree with TRBD1. V gave up 0 bases and J gave up 5 bases; unmatched junction bases: 16. This CDR3 contains 18 residues. Germline CDR1 and CDR2: LGHNA and YNFKEQ.

The chain employs TRBV7-2 and TRBJ1-4; weak D call: TRBD1 (5 bases). The CDR3 covers 16 residues. V lost 3 bases to trimming and J lost 8 bases, with 19 bases between them. Germline V gives CDR1 SGHTA, CDR2 FQGNSA. Here the CDR3 reads CASSLISQVSAEKLFF. The CDR3 DNA sequence: TGTGCCAGCAGCTTGATCTCACAGGTTTCGGCCGAAAAACTGTTTTTT.

This rearrangement joins TRBV4-2 to TRBJ2-2; TRBD1 aligns across 9 bases. V shed 1 base, J shed 5 bases, and the junction held 5 bases outside the gene matches. This CDR3 spans 16 amino acids. Per the germline V gene, CDR1 is LGHNA and CDR2 is YNFKEQ. CDR3: CASSQVGGQGTGELFF. The CDR3 region has the DNA TGTGCCAGCAGCCAAGTGGGGGGACAGGGAACCGGGGAGCTGTTTTTT.

This sequence joins TRBV5-1 and TRBJ1-1, with TRBD1 matching 7 bases. The CDR3 is made up of 15 amino acids. Germline values: CDR1 SGHRS, CDR2 YFSETQ. J lost 1 base, V lost 0 bases, and 3 bases had no gene match. The CDR3 sequence: CASSLGTGQNTEAFF. The CDR3, as DNA: TGCGCCAGCAGCTTGGGGACAGGACAGAACACTGAAGCTTTCTTT.

The CDR3 region has the DNA TGTGCCAGCAGTGAATGGCTAGCGGGAGTGACGACAGAGGAGACCCAGTACTTC. Its protein product is CASSEWLAGVTTEETQYF. This chain connects TRBV6-1 to TRBJ2-5, with TRBD2 matching 10 bases. CDR1 and CDR2 from the germline V gene are MNHNS and SASEGT. The CDR3 consists of 18 residues. Unmatched junction bases numbered 14, after V lost 2 bases and J lost 5 bases.

The chain recombines TRBV7-3 with TRBJ2-7, with 7 bases that match TRBD2. The V and J ends lost 5 bases and 3 bases, in that order; junction bases with no gene match: 22. There are 19 residues in the CDR3. Per the germline V gene, CDR1 is SGHTA and CDR2 is FQGTGA. The CDR3, as DNA: TGTGCCAGCAGCCGCCCGGTGGGGGGGGGTTGGATTAGGAGCTACGAGCAGTACTTC. Amino acid sequence: CASSRPVGGGWIRSYEQYF.

This sequence joins TRBV5-1 and TRBJ2-1, with D unclear. The CDR3 spans 14 residues. Germline V gives CDR1 SGHRS, CDR2 YFSETQ. Trimming pared 2 bases from V and 8 bases from J, leaving 14 bases between. This CDR3 is CASSLMTPLDEQFF. The CDR3 bases are TGCGCCAGCAGCTTAATGACTCCCCTCGATGAGCAGTTCTTC.

This chain uses TRBV7-2 with TRBJ2-7, with TRBD1 matching 9 bases. This CDR3 comprises 14 residues. V gave up 3 bases and J gave up 5 bases; unmatched junction bases: 5. CDR1 is SGHTA, CDR2 FQGNSA, per germline. This chain's CDR3 is CASSFGGTGNEQYF. The CDR3 nucleotides read TGTGCCAGCAGCTTCGGAGGGACAGGGAACGAGCAGTACTTC.